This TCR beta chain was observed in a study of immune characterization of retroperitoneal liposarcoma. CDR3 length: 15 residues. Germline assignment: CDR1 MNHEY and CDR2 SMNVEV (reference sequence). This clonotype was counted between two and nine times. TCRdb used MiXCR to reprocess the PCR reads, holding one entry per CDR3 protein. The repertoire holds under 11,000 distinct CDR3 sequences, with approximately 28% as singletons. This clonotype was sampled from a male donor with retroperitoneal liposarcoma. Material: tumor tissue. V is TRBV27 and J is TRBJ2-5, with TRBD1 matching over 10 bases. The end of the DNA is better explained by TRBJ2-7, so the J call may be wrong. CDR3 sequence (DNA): TGTGCCAGCAGTCTAAGACGGGACAGGGGCTACGAGCAGTACTTC. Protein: CASSLRRDRGYEQYF.